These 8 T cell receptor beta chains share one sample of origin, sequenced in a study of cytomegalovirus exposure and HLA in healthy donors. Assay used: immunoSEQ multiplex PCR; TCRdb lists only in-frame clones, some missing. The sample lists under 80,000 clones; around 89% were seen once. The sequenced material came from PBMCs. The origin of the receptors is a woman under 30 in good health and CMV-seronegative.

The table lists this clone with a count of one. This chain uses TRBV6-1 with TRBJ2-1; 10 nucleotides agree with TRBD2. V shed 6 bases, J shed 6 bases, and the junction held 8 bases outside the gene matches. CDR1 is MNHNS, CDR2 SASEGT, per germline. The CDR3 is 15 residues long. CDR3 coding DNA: TGTGCCAGCAGCCCACTAGCGGGAAGGTTCAATGAGCAGTTCTTC. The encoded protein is CASSPLAGRFNEQFF.

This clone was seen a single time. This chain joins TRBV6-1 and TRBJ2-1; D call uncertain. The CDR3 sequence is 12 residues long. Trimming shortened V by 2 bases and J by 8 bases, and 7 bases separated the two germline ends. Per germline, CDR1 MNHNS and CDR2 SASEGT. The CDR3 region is CASSEPPHEQFF. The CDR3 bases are TGTGCCAGCAGTGAACCCCCTCATGAGCAGTTCTTC.

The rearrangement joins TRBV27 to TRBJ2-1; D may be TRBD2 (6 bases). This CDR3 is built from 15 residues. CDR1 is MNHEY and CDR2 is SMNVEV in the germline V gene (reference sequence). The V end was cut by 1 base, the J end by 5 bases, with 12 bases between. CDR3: CASSLLAAEHNEQFF. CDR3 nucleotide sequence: TGTGCCAGCAGTTTATTAGCGGCGGAGCACAATGAGCAGTTCTTC.

The CDR3 DNA reads as TGTGCCAGCAGGGAGGACAGGCGGCAGCGGGAGACCCAGTACTTC. It translates to CASREDRRQRETQYF. This chain joins TRBV2 and TRBJ2-5; 7 bases are a match to TRBD1. The CDR3 is 15 residues long. The ends lost 6 bases at V and 5 bases at J; junction bases unmatched: 12. In germline, CDR1 is SNHLY, CDR2 FYNNEI. Full variable domain (missing parts from reference TRBV2 and TRBJ2-5): EPEVTQTPSHQVTQMGQEVILRCVPISNHLYFYWYRQILGQKVEFLVSFYNNEISEKSEIFDDQFSVERPDGSNFTLKIRSTKLEDSAMYFCASREDRRQRETQYFGPGTRLLVL.

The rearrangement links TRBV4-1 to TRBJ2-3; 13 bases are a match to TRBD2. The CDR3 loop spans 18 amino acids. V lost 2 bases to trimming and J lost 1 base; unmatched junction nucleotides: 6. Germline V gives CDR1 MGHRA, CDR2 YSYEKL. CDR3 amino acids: CASSQLLAGGSRTDTQYF. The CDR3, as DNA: TGCGCCAGCAGCCAATTACTAGCGGGAGGGTCTCGCACAGATACGCAGTATTTT.

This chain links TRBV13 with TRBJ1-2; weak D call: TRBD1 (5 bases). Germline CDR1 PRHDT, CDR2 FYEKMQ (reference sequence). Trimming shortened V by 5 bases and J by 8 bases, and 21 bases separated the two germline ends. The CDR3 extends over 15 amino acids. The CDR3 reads CASSQPGGTFGGYTF. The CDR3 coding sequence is TGTGCCAGCAGCCAACCGGGGGGTACCTTTGGGGGCTACACCTTC.

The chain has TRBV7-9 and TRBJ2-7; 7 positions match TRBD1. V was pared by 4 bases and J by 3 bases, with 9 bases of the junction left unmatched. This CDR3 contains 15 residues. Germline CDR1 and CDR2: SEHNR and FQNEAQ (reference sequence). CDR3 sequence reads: CASSSDRARNYEQYF. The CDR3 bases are TGTGCCAGCAGCTCAGACAGGGCTCGCAACTACGAGCAGTACTTC.

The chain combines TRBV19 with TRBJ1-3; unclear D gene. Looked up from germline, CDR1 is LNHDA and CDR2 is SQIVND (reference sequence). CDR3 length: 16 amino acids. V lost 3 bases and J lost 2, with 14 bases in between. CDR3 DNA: TGTGCCAGTAGTATTAGCTCCCTCCGCCCTGGAAACACCATATATTTT. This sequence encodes CASSISSLRPGNTIYF.